The 16 T cell receptor beta chains in this list originate from one sample, sequenced in a study of shared clonotypes between healthy human individuals. Repertoires were generated with immunoSEQ multiplex PCR, while TCRdb's copy carries only in-frame clones and drops some. The repertoire includes a few million clones, roughly 95% of them detected once, and 0.1% to 0.15% sits in the top ten. Sequencing was performed on naive CD4+ T cells sorted from blood. Specified subset: CD45RA+ positively selected. The receptors were sampled from a man aged 18 to 35 in good health.

The chain employs TRBV7-9 and TRBJ2-4, with no clear D. Germline values: CDR1 SEHNR, CDR2 FQNEAQ (reference sequence). V was cut by 1 base and J by 8 bases, with 9 bases left in between. This CDR3 spans 13 amino acids. The CDR3 loop reads CASSLVNSHIQYF. The CDR3 DNA follows: TGTGCCAGCAGCTTAGTTAATTCTCACATTCAGTACTTC.

This chain uses TRBV5-1 with TRBJ2-7; 8 bases are shared with TRBD1. Germline V gives CDR1 SGHRS, CDR2 YFSETQ. With 0 bases clipped from V and 4 bases from J, the junction kept 15 bases outside the gene matches. The CDR3 is 18 amino acids. In nucleotides, the CDR3 is TGCGCCAGCAGCTTGGGGCATTCGGTCCAGGGGGCGGTGTACGAGCAGTACTTC. Its translation is CASSLGHSVQGAVYEQYF.

This chain joins TRBV6-5 and TRBJ1-6; 7 bases map to TRBD1. V lost 4 bases, J lost 6 bases, and 6 bases stayed unmatched. The CDR3 is 15 amino acids. In germline, CDR1 is MNHEY, CDR2 SVGAGI. The CDR3: CASSSPTGSNSPLHF. The CDR3 region has the DNA TGTGCCAGCAGTTCCCCGACAGGGAGTAATTCACCCCTCCACTTT.

In its sample, this clone was seen once. As DNA, the CDR3 is TGTGCCACCAGCAGAGACGAGGGGTATGGCTACACCTTC. This encodes CATSRDEGYGYTF. The rearrangement uses TRBV15 and TRBJ1-2; TRBD1 might be the D (5 bases). Germline CDR1 is LNHNV and CDR2 is YYDKDF (reference sequence). There are 13 residues in the CDR3. The V end was cut by 0 bases, the J end by 5 bases, with 7 bases between.

This rearrangement joins TRBV2 to TRBJ2-7; TRBD1 agrees at 7 bases. Germline CDR1 is SNHLY and CDR2 is FYNNEI. The CDR3 consists of 12 residues. V shed 6 bases, J shed 7 bases, and the junction held 6 bases outside the gene matches. CDR3 coding DNA: TGTGCCAGCAGGACAGGGTCTAGGGAGCAGTACTTC. Its protein is CASRTGSREQYF.

Details on this clone: The identical CDR3 is also encoded by other nucleotide sequences in the sample. This chain joins TRBV9 and TRBJ2-7; 9 positions match TRBD1. Per the germline V gene, CDR1 is SGDLS and CDR2 is YYNGEE. V shed 2 bases and J 4 bases; nucleotides not matched to a gene: 4. The CDR3 length is 14 residues. CDR3 in DNA: TGTGCCAGCAGCGTGGGGACAGGGCAGTACGAGCAGTACTTC. Translation: CASSVGTGQYEQYF.

The chain joins TRBV6-1 to TRBJ2-5, with D tentatively TRBD2 (5 bases). The ends were cut back, 6 bases at V and 5 bases at J, with 10 bases in the middle. The CDR3 has 12 residues. Per the germline V gene, CDR1 is MNHNS and CDR2 is SASEGT. CDR3 residues: CASRTSGETQYF. Here the CDR3 DNA reads TGTGCCAGCAGGACTTCGGGGGAGACCCAGTACTTC.

This chain's CDR3 is CASRRGEAPYEQYF. CDR3 nucleotide sequence: TGTGCCAGCAGAAGGGGCGAAGCCCCCTACGAGCAGTACTTC. The J gene is TRBJ2-7, the V gene TRBV6-6, with D maybe TRBD1 (5 bases). The germline V and J ends were trimmed by 6 bases and 2 bases, with 14 bases remaining between them. There are 14 residues in the CDR3. The germline V gene encodes CDR1 MNHNY and CDR2 SVGAGI (reference sequence).

This rearrangement joins TRBV21-1 to TRBJ2-7; the table gives TRBD2 as D, unverified against the DNA. TRBV21-1 is flagged as a pseudogene. The CDR3 is 15 residues long. CDR3 DNA sequence: TGTGCCAGCCAGTGGGGGACTAGCGGGAGTTACGAGCAGTACTTC. Translation gives CASQWGTSGSYEQYF.

On this clone itself: Other DNA sequences in this specimen translate into the identical CDR3. As DNA, the CDR3 is TGCGCCAGCAGCTCCGGACAGGGAACAGATACGCAGTATTTT. Amino acids: CASSSGQGTDTQYF. The chain recombines TRBV5-1 with TRBJ2-3, with 8 positions matching TRBD1. The germline gives CDR1 SGHRS, CDR2 YFSETQ. Trimming took 3 bases from V and 3 from J; bases not matched to a gene: 3. The CDR3 length is 14 residues. Filled out from reference TRBV5-1 and TRBJ2-3, the complete variable domain reads KAGVTQTPRYLIKTRGQQVTLSCSPISGHRSVSWYQQTPGQGLQFLFEYFSETQRNKGNFPGRFSGRQFSNSRSEMNVSTLELGDSALYLCASSSGQGTDTQYFGPGTRLTVL.

This clone was observed once. The J gene is TRBJ2-7, the V gene TRBV28; 8 bases match TRBD1. CDR1 MDHEN and CDR2 SYDVKM come from the germline V gene. J was trimmed by 2 bases and V by 6 bases; bases with no gene match: 9. The CDR3 runs to 15 residues. Written as DNA, the CDR3 is TGTGCCAGCAGCCCGGCGGACAGGGAGGCCTACGAGCAGTACTTC. This encodes CASSPADREAYEQYF.

The chain links TRBV5-1 to TRBJ2-7; D tentatively fits TRBD1 or TRBD2 (5 bases each). Trimming stripped 0 bases from V and 1 base from J, with 11 bases between. This CDR3 has 15 residues. CDR1 SGHRS and CDR2 YFSETQ come from the germline V gene. The CDR3 is CASSLVGEGSYEQYF. In nucleotides, the CDR3 is TGCGCCAGCAGCTTGGTGGGGGAAGGATCCTACGAGCAGTACTTC. Looking up the rest from reference TRBV5-1 and TRBJ2-7 gives the full variable domain: KAGVTQTPRYLIKTRGQQVTLSCSPISGHRSVSWYQQTPGQGLQFLFEYFSETQRNKGNFPGRFSGRQFSNSRSEMNVSTLELGDSALYLCASSLVGEGSYEQYFGPGTRLTVT.

The chain employs TRBV2 and TRBJ2-3; 9 positions match TRBD2. Trimming took 8 bases from V and 3 from J; bases not matched to a gene: 3. This CDR3 region has 13 residues. CDR1 is SNHLY and CDR2 is FYNNEI in the germline V gene. Here the CDR3 reads CASGLAGTDTQYF. Here the CDR3 DNA reads TGTGCCAGCGGGCTAGCGGGAACAGATACGCAGTATTTT.

The V gene is TRBV6-1, the J gene TRBJ1-5; D is unclear. The germline V gene has CDR1 MNHNS and CDR2 SASEGT. Trimming took 4 bases from V and 2 from J, leaving 9 bases between them. The CDR3 runs to 14 residues. CDR3 residues: CASSVGQGNQPQHF. DNA of the CDR3: TGTGCCAGCAGTGTCGGGCAGGGCAATCAGCCCCAGCATTTT.

V usage is TRBV6-5 and J usage is TRBJ2-7; TRBD2 agrees at 9 bases. Unmatched junction bases numbered 7, after V lost 4 bases and J lost 6 bases. The CDR3 is 14 residues long. Per germline, CDR1 MNHEY and CDR2 SVGAGI. This CDR3 reads CASSFASGATEQYF. CDR3 bases: TGTGCCAGCAGTTTCGCTAGCGGGGCCACCGAGCAGTACTTC.

The chain has TRBV6-5 and TRBJ2-5, with 9 bases aligning to TRBD2. Losses at the gene ends were 6 bases for V and 2 bases for J; bases not matched to a gene: 4. Germline-derived CDR1 and CDR2 are MNHEY and SVGAGI. This CDR3 has 14 amino acids. CDR3 sequence (DNA): TGTGCCAGCAGCTTCGGACTAGCGCAAGAGACCCAGTACTTC. It yields the protein CASSFGLAQETQYF.